The sequence of this T cell receptor beta chain was determined in a study of shared clonotypes between healthy human individuals. Study as a whole: The donors, a couple of women and three men, were aged 18 to 49. Each donor's CD8 memory used one plate, CD8 naive two, each CD4 subset three.

Clones were sequenced by immunoSEQ multiplex PCR, and TCRdb holds only the in-frame ones, with some missing. The top ten clones hold more than 1.5% of a sample with about 2.2 million clones, around 93% of them seen once. Germline V gene sequence: CDR1 SNHLY, CDR2 FYNNEI. Trimming stripped 6 bases from V and 1 base from J, with 3 bases between. There are 11 residues in the CDR3. A word on this clone: The identical CDR3 is also encoded by other nucleotide sequences in the sample.

Terminally differentiated effector memory CD45RA+ cells were left out of the naive CD8 fraction, which was CD45RO-negative and positively selected for CCR7. This clonotype was sampled from a man between 18 and 35 years old in good health. Some clones in this sample may be carry-over from other donors' samples. The sample comprised naive CD8+ T cells from PBMCs. The chain uses TRBV2 and TRBJ2-5; no clear D. The CDR3 is CASSLQETQYF. The CDR3 DNA reads TGTGCCAGCAGCCTCCAAGAGACCCAGTACTTC.